This entry is about one T cell receptor beta chain. The antigen it binds to is not known. No per-base quality is available; no much larger clone lies one base away. This entry belongs to a study of graft-versus-host responses after intestinal transplantation (dated by TCRdb to the early 2020s). Some background on the complete study: The transplants that recipients got were multivisceral, liver-intestinal, or isolated intestinal. Rather than going through the commercial service, samples from a few later patients were sequenced in-house on an Illumina MiSeq and processed with MiXCR. Anti-thymocyte globulin induction was given to all recipients, followed by maintenance tacrolimus and steroids for two to four years. After intestinal transplantation, graft-versus-host and host-versus-graft alloreactive T cell clones in the graft, circulation and bone marrow were tracked using bulk TCR-beta CDR3 sequencing. A cohort of some 24 intestinal transplant recipients, including one retransplant, was enrolled, and a few patients lacking pretransplant specimens were excluded. Donor T cell macrochimerism was defined as a peak of at least 4% donor T cells among recipient peripheral blood mononuclear cells. Alloreactive clones were identified by sequencing pre-transplant mixed lymphocyte reaction products and comparing these products with unstimulated pre-transplant donor and recipient T cells. Points the paper makes about the study in general: In the allografts of patients with donor T cell macrochimerism, GvH to HvG T cell clonal ratios were high. GvH clones were detected in recipient bone marrow, and some of these GvH clones were observed earlier in ileal mucosa or blood, consistent with an intestinal mucosal origin. Early after transplant, peak levels of circulating GvH clones were associated with declines in HvG clones. The relatively low number and heterogeneity of intestinal transplant patients limited the conclusions.

In the first month after transplant, blood samples were collected up to 4 times, and after that at least monthly when available. The CDR3, from cysteine to phenylalanine, totals 15 residues. Left in the record is the CDR3 DNA by itself, 45 bases read in frame from the first base. V gives up 3 bases and J gives up 3 bases, and the segment between their germline ends measures 12 bases. CDR1 MGHDK and CDR2 SYGVNS were looked up in the germline V gene. The library was prepared using the immunoSEQ multiplex PCR assay. Adaptive Biotechnologies carried out high-throughput TCR-beta CDR3 sequencing of genomic DNA for most patients. The source study handled its data this way. TCR sequencing data were retrieved from Adaptive's ImmunoSEQ software for 15 to 20 patients, whereas three other patients were processed with MiXCR and VDJtools. CDR3 nucleotide sequences shared by donor and recipient were removed because the origin of these sequences could not be assigned. To count as alloreactive, a clone needed at least 2-fold expansion over unstimulated cells and a minimum CFSE-low frequency of 0.002% (template counts) or 0.001% (read counts). Mappable clones were those detected in sequenced pre-transplant spleen, lymph node, or MLR CFSE-low populations of the donor or recipient. Cumulative frequency of alloreactive clones was calculated as a percentage of all sequences weighted by copy number. Entries here come from immuneACCESS through TCRdb and include only in-frame sequences with V and J called. Some clones fail to appear in such tables; in the studies checked, an unresolved V gene covers under half of the shortfall, and the cause of the remainder is unknown. V, J and clone size derive from that table, while D and trimming were established from the DNA sequence. The sample data list under 45,000 clones, and over 85% of these were observed just once. Of the sample, around 3.6% is held by the ten largest clones.

The sample here was PBMCs, taken approximately 740 days after intestinal transplantation. The receptor comes from a human patient who received an intestinal transplant, so some T cells may come from the graft donor. The rearrangement combines TRBV25-1 with TRBJ2-1, with no reliable assignment of the D segment. The bases are TGTGCCAGCAGTGATGGTGGGCAGAACTACAATGAGCAGTTCTTC. The encoded protein is CASSDGGQNYNEQFF. Reference TRBV25-1 and TRBJ2-1 proteins supply the regions before and after the CDR3; the full variable domain is: EADIYQTPRYLVIGTGKKITLECSQTMGHDKMYWYQQDPGMELHLIHYSYGVNSTEKGDLSSESTVSRIRTEHFPLTLESARPSHTSQYLCASSDGGQNYNEQFFGPGTRLTVL.